These 6 T cell receptor beta chains were sequenced from one sample in a study of T cell responses to AZD1222 COVID-19 vaccine. Libraries were prepared by immunoSEQ multiplex PCR; TCRdb keeps only in-frame clonotypes and omits some of them. The sample has roughly 100,000 clones, 89% seen once. Sample: peripheral blood, taken 28 days after the second AZD1222 dose. The receptors derive from an adult who received the AZD1222 COVID-19 vaccine.

This clone was recorded once. This chain joins TRBV20-1 and TRBJ2-3; D unresolved. V was cut by 8 bases and J by 4 bases, with 7 bases left in between. In germline, CDR1 is DFQATT, CDR2 SNEGSKA (reference sequence). This CDR3 spans 10 amino acids. This chain's CDR3 is CSPGSDTQYF. In DNA form, the CDR3 reads TGCAGTCCTGGATCAGATACGCAGTATTTT.

This clone was observed a handful of times. The chain couples TRBV5-1 to TRBJ1-3; D is unclear. V was shortened by 4 bases and J by 6 bases, with 5 bases between the two germline ends. CDR3 length: 11 amino acids. Germline V gene data show CDR1 as SGHRS and CDR2 as YFSETQ. The CDR3 DNA is TGCGCCAGCAGCGAGGAAAACACCATATATTTT. This translates into CASSEENTIYF.

V gene TRBV6-6 combines with J gene TRBJ2-1, with D possibly TRBD2 on 5 matching bases. Germline V gene data show CDR1 as MNHNY and CDR2 as SVGAGI (reference sequence). V was shortened by 1 base and J by 4 bases, with 14 bases between the two germline ends. The CDR3 length is 16 residues. CDR3 sequence (DNA): TGTGCCAGCAGTTACTGGCCGGACTCACCATACAATGAGCAGTTCTTC. The encoded protein is CASSYWPDSPYNEQFF.

The chain couples TRBV27 to TRBJ1-1; D may be TRBD1 (5 bases). CDR3 size: 16 residues. Trimming left V 2 bases short and J 1 base short, with 14 bases between. The germline V gene encodes CDR1 MNHEY and CDR2 SMNVEV (reference sequence). This CDR3 is CASSLVPGRANTEAFF. The CDR3 DNA is TGTGCCAGCAGTTTAGTTCCCGGCAGGGCGAACACTGAAGCTTTCTTT.

The CDR3 sequence is CAWNSGRVGEQFF. The CDR3 DNA is TGTGCCTGGAATAGCGGGAGGGTTGGTGAGCAGTTCTTC. This rearrangement joins TRBV30 to TRBJ2-1; 11 bases agree with TRBD2. Germline-derived CDR1 and CDR2 are GTSNPN and SVGIG (reference sequence). Trimming cost V 4 bases and J 9 bases; bases outside gene matches: 5. CDR3 length: 13 residues. Combining the CDR3 with reference TRBV30 and TRBJ2-1 gives the whole variable domain SQTIHQWPATLVQPVGSPLSLECTVEGTSNPNLYWYRQAAGRGLQLLFYSVGIGQISSEVPQNLSASRPQDRQFILSSKKLLLSDSGFYLCAWNSGRVGEQFFGPGTRLTVL.

The chain uses TRBV19 and TRBJ2-7; the match to TRBD2 covers 8 bases. Germline lookup yields CDR1 LNHDA and CDR2 SQIVND (reference sequence). J lost 7 bases, V lost 5 bases, and 7 bases had no gene match. The CDR3 has 13 residues. CDR3 in amino acids: CASSELAAGEQYF. The CDR3 DNA reads TGTGCCAGTAGTGAACTAGCGGCGGGAGAGCAGTACTTC.